This T cell receptor (beta chain) was retrieved from a study of radiotherapy plus CTLA-4 blockade in lung cancer. Findings of the study overall: With interferon-beta, early dynamics of blood T cell clones were reported to best predict response.

Trimming stripped 7 bases from V and 4 bases from J, with 17 bases between. CDR3 length equals 14 residues. Germline loops: CDR1 SNHLY, CDR2 FYNNEI. Worth noting for this clone: The antigen is undetermined.

This table comes from immunoSEQ multiplex PCR, and its TCRdb copy is limited to in-frame clones, with some not included. This sample carries 35,000 to 40,000 clones, 72% of them seen once, and the ten largest clones take roughly 10%. The study treated chemo-refractory metastatic non-small-cell lung cancer patients with focal radiation plus ipilimumab CTLA-4 blockade. This specimen consisted of peripheral blood, obtained from a patient treated with radiotherapy plus ipilimumab. The origin of this receptor is a human donor with non-small cell lung cancer who had stable disease on radiotherapy plus ipilimumab. V is TRBV2 and J is TRBJ2-7; D perhaps matches TRBD1 (5 bases). DNA for the CDR3: TGTGCCAGCAAAAAAGAAGGGGCAGCTTACGAGCAGTACTTC. Its protein is CASKKEGAAYEQYF.